This T cell receptor (beta chain) was identified in a study of T-cell memory formation after mild COVID-19. For the study at large: In these data, TCR clusters were largely donor specific. Study-wide points: Clones that contracted from day 15 to 85 had balanced CD4/CD8; later expanders were CD4+ biased. The study detected some responding clones in pre-infection memory, suggesting cross-reactive memory joined. CD4+ clones that contracted lay mainly in CM and EM; CD8+ ones lay in EMRA.

Of note for this clonotype: Its antigen remains unknown.

Germline loops: CDR1 DFQATT, CDR2 SNEGSKA (reference sequence). The CDR3 has 10 residues. V was trimmed by 4 bases and J by 9 bases, leaving 9 bases between them. One entry per CDR3 protein, called by TCRdb with MiXCR from the 5' RACE reads. The sample records about half a million distinct CDR3 sequences, roughly 18% being singletons. The chain has TRBV20-1 and TRBJ2-5; a possible D gene is TRBD1 (6 bases). Sequencing used PBMCs or a T cell subset sorted from them (not recorded which). This TCR came from an adult woman who had mild COVID-19 (a few samples of this study predate the infection). Cell type and time point are not known. DNA of the CDR3: TGCAGTGCTAATACAGGGCCCCAGTACTTC. It codes for CSANTGPQYF.